This T cell receptor (beta chain) was captured by sequencing in a study of shared clonotypes between healthy human individuals. General study findings and limits: Sharing of clonotypes among donors was expected to vary with sequencing depth. The study drew on few donors, limiting represented genetic and exposure-history diversity.

Only in-frame clones appear in the TCRdb table, and some are missing; sequencing was by immunoSEQ multiplex PCR. The profile shows 980,000 or so clones, about 80% of them singletons. In the case of this clone: Its target is unknown.

Those who donated, Caucasian adults without exception, all lived in Nashville, Tennessee. The TCR was taken from a man younger than 35 in good health. Material: memory CD4+ T cells sorted from blood. The subset: CD45RA-negative fraction.

CDR3 DNA sequence: TGTGCCAGCTCAACTCAACCCCAGGGGGCGAACACTGAAGCTTTCTTT. It encodes CASSTQPQGANTEAFF. V usage is TRBV18 and J usage is TRBJ1-1, with 8 bases lining up with TRBD1. The ends lost 5 bases at V and 1 base at J; junction bases unmatched: 9. CDR1 KGHSH and CDR2 LQKENI come from the germline V gene. CDR3 length: 16 residues.